The T cell receptor beta chain described here comes from a study of blood T cell repertoires in COVID-19. In the study overall: The United States, Italy and Spain provided the acute and convalescent COVID-19 samples. Sample material is recorded as cDNA or gDNA derived from T cells, B-cell-depleted T cells, or PBMCs.

Trimming took off 1 base at V and 4 bases at J, with 15 bases between the two ends. The CDR3 runs to 15 residues. Germline lookup yields CDR1 SQVTM and CDR2 ANQGSEA. Study processing details: Researchers report that nucleated cell counts were estimated from reference gene primer amplification. Measured with immunoSEQ multiplex PCR; TCRdb has only the in-frame clones, and not every one. D and trimming were read from the DNA, whereas the V and J calls and clone size are those reported in that table. The sample records about 230,000 clones, around four fifths being singletons. Source material: peripheral blood. This receptor was taken from a woman in her sixties or seventies with active or convalescent COVID-19. The V gene is TRBV29-1, the J gene TRBJ2-3; D might be TRBD2 (6 bases). CDR3 in DNA: TGCAGCGTTGAAGGAGGAGGGGCCCAGCCAGATACGCAGTATTTT. This codes for CSVEGGGAQPDTQYF.